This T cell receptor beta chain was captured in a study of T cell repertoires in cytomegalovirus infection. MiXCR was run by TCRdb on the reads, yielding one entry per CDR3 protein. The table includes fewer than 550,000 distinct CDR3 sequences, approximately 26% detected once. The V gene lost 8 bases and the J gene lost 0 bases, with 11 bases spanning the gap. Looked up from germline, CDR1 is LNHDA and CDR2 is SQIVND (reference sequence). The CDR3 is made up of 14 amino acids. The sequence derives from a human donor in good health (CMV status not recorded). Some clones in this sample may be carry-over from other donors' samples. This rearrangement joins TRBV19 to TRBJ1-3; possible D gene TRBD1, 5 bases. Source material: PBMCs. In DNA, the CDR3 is TGTGCCAGTCGACAGCTTTCCTCTGGAAACACCATATATTTT. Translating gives CASRQLSSGNTIYF.